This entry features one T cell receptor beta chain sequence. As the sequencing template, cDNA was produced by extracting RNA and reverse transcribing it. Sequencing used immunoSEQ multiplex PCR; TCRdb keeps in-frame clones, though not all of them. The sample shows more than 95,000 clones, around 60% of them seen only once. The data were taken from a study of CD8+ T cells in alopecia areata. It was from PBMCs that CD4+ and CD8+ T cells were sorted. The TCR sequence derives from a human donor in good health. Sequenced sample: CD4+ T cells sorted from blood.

CDR3 sequence: CAWSPGLAGGPTDTQYF. CDR3 DNA: TGTGCCTGGAGCCCGGGACTAGCGGGGGGGCCCACAGATACGCAGTATTTT. The V and J genes are TRBV30 and TRBJ2-3, with TRBD2 matching over 16 bases. CDR1 and CDR2 from the germline V gene are GTSNPN and SVGIG (reference sequence). The CDR3 covers 17 residues. V shed 3 bases, J shed 2 bases, and the junction held 5 bases outside the gene matches.